This T cell receptor (beta chain) was captured in a study of blood T cells in healthy people across ages. The overall study: The capture of about one barcoded beta molecule per two T cells was achieved by template switching. Study-level points and caveats: Without sorted subsets, naive and antigen-experienced compartments could not be conclusively compared. Compared with aged donors, long-lived donors showed fewer expanded clones, suggesting selection. TCR beta diversity, measured per million T cells, fell in a roughly linear way with age.

CDR3 length equals 19 residues. Comments on this clonotype: Its antigen is unknown.

It was with a sample-barcoded 5' primer and a J-beta primer mix that a second PCR of roughly 6 to 12 cycles was run. TCRdb re-called the 5' RACE reads with MiXCR, one entry per CDR3 protein. The data contain about 1.8 million distinct CDR3 sequences, about 50% of them singletons. This TCR derives from a middle-aged woman in good health. V gene TRBV21-1 combines with J gene TRBJ2-6. TRBV21-1 is labeled a pseudogene. Sequenced sample: blood. The CDR3 here is CASSKTLKETGSGANVLTF. CDR3 sequence (DNA): TGTGCCAGCAGCAAGACCCTTAAAGAAACGGGCTCTGGGGCCAACGTCCTGACTTTC.